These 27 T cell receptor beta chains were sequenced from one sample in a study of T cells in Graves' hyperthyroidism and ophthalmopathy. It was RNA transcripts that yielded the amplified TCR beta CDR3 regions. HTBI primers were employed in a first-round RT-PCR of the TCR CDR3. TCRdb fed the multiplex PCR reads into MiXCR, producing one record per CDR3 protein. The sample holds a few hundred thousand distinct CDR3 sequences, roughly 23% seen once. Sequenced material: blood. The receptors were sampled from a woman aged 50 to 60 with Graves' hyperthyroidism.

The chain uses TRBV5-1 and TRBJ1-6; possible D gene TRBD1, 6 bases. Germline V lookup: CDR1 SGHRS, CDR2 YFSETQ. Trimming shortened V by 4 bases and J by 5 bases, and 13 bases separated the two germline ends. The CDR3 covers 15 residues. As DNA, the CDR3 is TGCGCCAGCAGCACGGACAGACCGAATAATTCACCCCTCCACTTT. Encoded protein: CASSTDRPNNSPLHF.

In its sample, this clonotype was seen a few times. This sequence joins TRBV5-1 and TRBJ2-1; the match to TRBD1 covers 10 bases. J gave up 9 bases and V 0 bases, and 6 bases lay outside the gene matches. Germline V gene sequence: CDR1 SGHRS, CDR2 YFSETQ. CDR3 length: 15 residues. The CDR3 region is CASSLGTGGKVEQFF. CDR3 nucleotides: TGCGCCAGCAGCTTGGGGACAGGGGGAAAGGTTGAGCAGTTCTTC.

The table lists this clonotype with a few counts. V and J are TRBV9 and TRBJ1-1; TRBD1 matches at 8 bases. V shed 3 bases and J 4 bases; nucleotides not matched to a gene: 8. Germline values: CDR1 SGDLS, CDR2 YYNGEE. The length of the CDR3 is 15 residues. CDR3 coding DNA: TGTGCCAGCAGCGGAGGACAGGGCGTGAGCACTGAAGCTTTCTTT. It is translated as CASSGGQGVSTEAFF.

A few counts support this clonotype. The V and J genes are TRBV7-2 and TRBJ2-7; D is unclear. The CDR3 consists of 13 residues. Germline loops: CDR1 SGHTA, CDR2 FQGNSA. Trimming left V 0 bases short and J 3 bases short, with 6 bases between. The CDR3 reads CASSLAGYYEQYF. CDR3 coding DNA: TGTGCCAGCAGCTTAGCGGGTTACTACGAGCAGTACTTC.

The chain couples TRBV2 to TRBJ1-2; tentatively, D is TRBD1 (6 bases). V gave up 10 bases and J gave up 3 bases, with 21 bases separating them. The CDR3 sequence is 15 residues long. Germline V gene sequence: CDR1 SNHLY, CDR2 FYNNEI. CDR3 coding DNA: TGTGCCATCACGAAAGACAGGTCGATCGACTATGGCTACACCTTC. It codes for CAITKDRSIDYGYTF.

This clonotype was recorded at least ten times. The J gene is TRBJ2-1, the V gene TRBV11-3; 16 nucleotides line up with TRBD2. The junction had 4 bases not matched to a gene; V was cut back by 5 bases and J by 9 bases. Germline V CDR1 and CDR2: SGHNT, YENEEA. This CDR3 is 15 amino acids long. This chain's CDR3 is CASSRGLAGGPEQFF. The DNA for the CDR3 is TGTGCCAGCAGCAGGGGACTAGCGGGAGGGCCTGAGCAGTTCTTC. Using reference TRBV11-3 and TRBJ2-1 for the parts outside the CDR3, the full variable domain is EAGVVQSPRYKIIEKKQPVAFWCNPISGHNTLYWYLQNLGQGPELLIRYENEEAVDDSQLPKDRFSAERLKGVDSTLKIQPAELGDSAVYLCASSRGLAGGPEQFFGPGTRLTVL.

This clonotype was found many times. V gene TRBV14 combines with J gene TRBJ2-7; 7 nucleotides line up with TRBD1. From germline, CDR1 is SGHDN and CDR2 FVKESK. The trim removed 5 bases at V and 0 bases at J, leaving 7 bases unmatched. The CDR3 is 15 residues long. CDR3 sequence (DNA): TGTGCCAGCAGCAAAGGACAGGCCAGCTCCTACGAGCAGTACTTC. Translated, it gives CASSKGQASSYEQYF.

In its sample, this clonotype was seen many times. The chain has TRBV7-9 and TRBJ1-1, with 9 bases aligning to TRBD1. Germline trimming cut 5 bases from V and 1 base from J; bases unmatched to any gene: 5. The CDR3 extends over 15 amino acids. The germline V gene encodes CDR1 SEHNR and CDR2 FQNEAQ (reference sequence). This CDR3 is CASSLGQGKNTEAFF. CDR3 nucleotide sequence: TGTGCCAGCAGCCTCGGACAGGGGAAGAACACTGAAGCTTTCTTT.

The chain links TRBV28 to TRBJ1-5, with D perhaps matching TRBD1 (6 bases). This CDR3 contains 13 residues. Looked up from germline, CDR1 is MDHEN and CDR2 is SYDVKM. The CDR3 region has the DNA TGTGGGACTGTCCGGGACATCAATCAGCCCCAGCATTTT. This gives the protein CGTVRDINQPQHF.

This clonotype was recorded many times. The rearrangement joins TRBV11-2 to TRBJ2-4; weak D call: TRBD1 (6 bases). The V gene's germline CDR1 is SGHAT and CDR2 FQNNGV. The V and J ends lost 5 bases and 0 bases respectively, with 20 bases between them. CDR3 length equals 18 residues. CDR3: CASSRGSLRGLAKNIQYF. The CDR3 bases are TGTGCCAGCAGCCGAGGGTCTTTGAGGGGGTTAGCCAAAAACATTCAGTACTTC. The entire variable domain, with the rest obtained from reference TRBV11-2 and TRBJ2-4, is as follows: EAGVAQSPRYKIIEKRQSVAFWCNPISGHATLYWYQQILGQGPKLLIQFQNNGVVDDSQLPKDRFSAERLKGVDSTLKIQPAKLEDSAVYLCASSRGSLRGLAKNIQYFGAGTRLSVL.

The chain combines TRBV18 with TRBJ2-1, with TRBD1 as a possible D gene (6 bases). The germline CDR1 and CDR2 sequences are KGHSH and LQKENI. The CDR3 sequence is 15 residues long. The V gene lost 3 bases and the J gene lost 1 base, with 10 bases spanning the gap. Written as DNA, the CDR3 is TGTGCCAGCTCACCGAGTCAGGGGTCCTACAATGAGCAGTTCTTC. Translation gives CASSPSQGSYNEQFF.

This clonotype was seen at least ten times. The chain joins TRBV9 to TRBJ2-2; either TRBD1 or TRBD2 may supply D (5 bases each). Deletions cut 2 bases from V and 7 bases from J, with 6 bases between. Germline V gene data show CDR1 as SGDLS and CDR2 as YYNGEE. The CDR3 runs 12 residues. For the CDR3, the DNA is TGTGCCAGCAGCGTGGGGGTCGGGGAGCTGTTTTTT. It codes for CASSVGVGELFF.

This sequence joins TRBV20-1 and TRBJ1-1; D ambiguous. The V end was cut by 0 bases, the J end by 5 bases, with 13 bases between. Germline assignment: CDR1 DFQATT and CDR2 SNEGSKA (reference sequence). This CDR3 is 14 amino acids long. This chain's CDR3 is CSARDPHSGTEAFF. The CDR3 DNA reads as TGCAGTGCTAGAGATCCCCACAGCGGGACTGAAGCTTTCTTT.

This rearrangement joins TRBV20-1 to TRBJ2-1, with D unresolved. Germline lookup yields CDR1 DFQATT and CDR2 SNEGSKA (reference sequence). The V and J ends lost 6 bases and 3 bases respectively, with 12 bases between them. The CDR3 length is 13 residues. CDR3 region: CSAGYAGYNEQFF. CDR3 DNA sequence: TGCAGTGCCGGTTATGCAGGCTACAATGAGCAGTTCTTC.

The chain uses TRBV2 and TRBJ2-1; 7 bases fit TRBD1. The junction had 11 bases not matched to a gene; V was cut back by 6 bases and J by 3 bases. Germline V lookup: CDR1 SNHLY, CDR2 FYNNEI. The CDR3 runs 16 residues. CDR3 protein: CASSQARTGFYNEQFF. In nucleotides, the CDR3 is TGTGCCAGCAGCCAAGCCCGGACAGGTTTCTACAATGAGCAGTTCTTC.

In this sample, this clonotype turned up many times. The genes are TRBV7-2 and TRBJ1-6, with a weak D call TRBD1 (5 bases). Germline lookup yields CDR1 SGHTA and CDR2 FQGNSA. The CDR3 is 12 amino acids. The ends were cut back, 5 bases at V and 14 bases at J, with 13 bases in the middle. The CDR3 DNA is TGTGCCAGCAGCAAACAGGTTGGAACCCTCCACTTT. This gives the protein CASSKQVGTLHF.

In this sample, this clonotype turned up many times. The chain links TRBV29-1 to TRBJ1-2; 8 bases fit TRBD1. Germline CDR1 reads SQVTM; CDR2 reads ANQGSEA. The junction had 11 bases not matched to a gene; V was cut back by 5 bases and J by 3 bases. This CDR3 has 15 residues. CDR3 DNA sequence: TGCAGCGTTCCAGTATCCCTGGACAGGGACTATGGCTACACCTTC. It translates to CSVPVSLDRDYGYTF.

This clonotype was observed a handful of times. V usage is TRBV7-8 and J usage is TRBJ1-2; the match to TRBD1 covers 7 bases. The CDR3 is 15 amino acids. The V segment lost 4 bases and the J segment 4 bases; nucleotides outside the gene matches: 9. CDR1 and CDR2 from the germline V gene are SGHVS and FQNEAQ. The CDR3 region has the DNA TGTGCCAGCAGCTCGTCCGGGACAGCCTTCTATGGCTACACCTTC. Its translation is CASSSSGTAFYGYTF.

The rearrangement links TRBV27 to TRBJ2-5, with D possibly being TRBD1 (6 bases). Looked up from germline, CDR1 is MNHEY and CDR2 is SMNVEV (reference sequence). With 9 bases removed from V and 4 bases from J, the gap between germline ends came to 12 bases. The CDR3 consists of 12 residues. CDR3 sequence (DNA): TGTGCCAGTGGGACAAAAATAGAGACCCAGTACTTC. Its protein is CASGTKIETQYF.

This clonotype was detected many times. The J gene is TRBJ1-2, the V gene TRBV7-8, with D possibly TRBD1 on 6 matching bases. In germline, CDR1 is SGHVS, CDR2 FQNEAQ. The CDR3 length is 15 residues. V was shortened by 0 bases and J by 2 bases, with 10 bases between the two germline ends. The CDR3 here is CASSLARQGNYGYTF. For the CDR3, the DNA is TGTGCCAGCAGCTTAGCGCGGCAGGGGAACTATGGCTACACCTTC.

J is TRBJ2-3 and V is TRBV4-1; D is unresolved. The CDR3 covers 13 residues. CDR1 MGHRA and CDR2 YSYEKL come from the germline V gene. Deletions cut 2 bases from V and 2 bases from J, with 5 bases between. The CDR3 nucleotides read TGCGCCAGCAGCCAATCAGCCACAGATACGCAGTATTTT. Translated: CASSQSATDTQYF.

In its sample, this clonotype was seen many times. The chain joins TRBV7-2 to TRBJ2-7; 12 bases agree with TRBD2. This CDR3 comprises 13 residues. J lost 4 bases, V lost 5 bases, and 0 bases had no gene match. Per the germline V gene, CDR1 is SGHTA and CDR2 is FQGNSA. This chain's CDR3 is CASSGLAGYEQYF. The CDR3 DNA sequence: TGTGCCAGCAGCGGACTAGCGGGGTACGAGCAGTACTTC.

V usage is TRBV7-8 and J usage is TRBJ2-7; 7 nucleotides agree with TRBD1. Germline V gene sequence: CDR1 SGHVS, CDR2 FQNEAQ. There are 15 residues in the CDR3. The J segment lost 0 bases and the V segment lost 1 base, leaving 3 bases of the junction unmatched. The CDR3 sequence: CASSLVTGSSYEQYF. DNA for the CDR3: TGTGCCAGCAGCTTAGTGACAGGGAGCTCCTACGAGCAGTACTTC.

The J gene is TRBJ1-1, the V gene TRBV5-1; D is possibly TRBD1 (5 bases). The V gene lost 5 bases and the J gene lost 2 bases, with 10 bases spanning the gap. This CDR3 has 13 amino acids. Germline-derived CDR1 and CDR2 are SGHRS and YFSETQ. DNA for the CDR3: TGCGCCAGCAGGTTTGACAGAAACACTGAAGCTTTCTTT. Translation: CASRFDRNTEAFF. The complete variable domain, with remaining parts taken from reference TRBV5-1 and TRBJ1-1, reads KAGVTQTPRYLIKTRGQQVTLSCSPISGHRSVSWYQQTPGQGLQFLFEYFSETQRNKGNFPGRFSGRQFSNSRSEMNVSTLELGDSALYLCASRFDRNTEAFFGQGTRLTVV.

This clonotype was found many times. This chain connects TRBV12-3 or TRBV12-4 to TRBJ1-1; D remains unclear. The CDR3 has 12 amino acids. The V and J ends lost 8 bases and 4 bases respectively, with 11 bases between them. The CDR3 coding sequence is TGTGCCAGCGAACCGGGATTCACTGAAGCTTTCTTT. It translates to CASEPGFTEAFF.

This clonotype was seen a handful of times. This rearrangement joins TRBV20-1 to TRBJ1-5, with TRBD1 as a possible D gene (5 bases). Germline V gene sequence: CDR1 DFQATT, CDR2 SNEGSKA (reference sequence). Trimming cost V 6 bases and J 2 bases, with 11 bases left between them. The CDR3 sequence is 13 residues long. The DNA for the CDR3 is TGCAGTGCCGGGGGATTTGGCAATCAGCCCCAGCATTTT. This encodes CSAGGFGNQPQHF.

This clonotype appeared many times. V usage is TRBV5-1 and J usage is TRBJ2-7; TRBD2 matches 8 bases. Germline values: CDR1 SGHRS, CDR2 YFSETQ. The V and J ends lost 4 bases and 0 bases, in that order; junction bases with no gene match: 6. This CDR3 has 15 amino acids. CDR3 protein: CASSPGGGRSYEQYF. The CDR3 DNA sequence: TGCGCCAGCAGCCCGGGGGGGGGCCGCTCCTACGAGCAGTACTTC.